This T cell receptor beta chain was identified in a study of T cells in Graves' hyperthyroidism and ophthalmopathy. Study overall: Once the initial diagnosis was made, peripheral blood was obtained before any treatment.

This clonotype was counted a few times. Germline CDR1 is SGHNT and CDR2 is YYREEE (reference sequence). The CDR3 runs 15 residues. With 7 bases clipped from V and 1 base from J, the junction kept 11 bases outside the gene matches. RNA transcripts were the template for amplifying TCR beta CDR3 regions. TCR CDR3 underwent first-round RT-PCR with the HTBI primer set. TCRdb itself ran the multiplex PCR reads through MiXCR, one entry per CDR3 protein. The repertoire holds over 200,000 distinct CDR3 sequences, with approximately 15% as singletons. Material: blood. This chain joins TRBV5-4 and TRBJ2-7; 7 nucleotides line up with TRBD2. The source is a woman aged 40 to 50 with Graves' hyperthyroidism that later progressed to Graves' ophthalmopathy. CDR3 DNA sequence: TGTGCCAGCGGAGGGGTTTCTAGCGGTTCCTACGAGCAGTACTTC. Encoded protein: CASGGVSSGSYEQYF.